Only a few counts were recorded for the clone carrying this T cell receptor (beta chain). Its antigen is unknown. TCRdb redid the calling of the 5' RACE reads with MiXCR, one entry per CDR3 protein. The data hold 580,000 or so distinct CDR3 sequences, with 15% to 20% observed a single time. The CDR3 sequence is 16 residues long. Per the germline V gene, CDR1 is SEHNR and CDR2 is FQNEAQ (reference sequence). V gave up 4 bases and J gave up 4 bases, with 17 bases separating them. The data originate from a study of T-cell memory formation after mild COVID-19. Regarding the study as a whole: For contracting clones, CD4+ ones sat mainly in CM and EM, CD8+ in EMRA.

The V call is TRBV7-9, the J call TRBJ1-3; D remains ambiguous. The receptor's source is an adult woman who had mild COVID-19 (a few samples of this study predate the infection). Cell type and time point are not known. The sequenced sample was PBMCs or a T cell subset sorted from them (not recorded which). In nucleotides, the CDR3 is TGTGCCAGCAGCTCCCCCATACGGGTAATGGGAAACACCATATATTTT. This codes for CASSSPIRVMGNTIYF.